These T cell receptor beta chains were read from a single sample in a study of early T cells in non-severe SARS-CoV-2 infection. TCRdb passed the 5' RACE reads through MiXCR, listing each CDR3 protein once. Of more than 45,000 distinct CDR3 sequences listed, roughly 6.2% are singletons. The material was whole blood, obtained at baseline. Receptors were obtained from an adult who was a healthcare worker with PCR-confirmed SARS-CoV-2 infection or an uninfected control (not recorded which). The CDR3 runs from the conserved cysteine through the conserved F or W. D genes are given only for firm matches. Expanded clones get a size class; other rows say once, few or many, or leave the size out.

cdr3_aa	cdr3_nt	v_call	d_call	clone_size	j_call
CASSSFRSGNTEAFF	TGTGCCAGCAGCTCTTTTAGGTCCGGGAACACTGAAGCTTTCTTT	TRBV7-9	NA	many	TRBJ1-1
CASSATDSNYGYTF	TGTGCCAGCTCAGCCACAGATTCTAACTATGGCTACACCTTC	TRBV18	NA	few	TRBJ1-2
CASSSITANTEAFF	TGCGCCAGCAGCTCCATTACAGCGAACACTGAAGCTTTCTTT	TRBV5-1	NA	many	TRBJ1-1
CASSHSGGEVNIQYF	TGCGCCAGCAGTCACAGTGGAGGGGAGGTAAACATTCAGTACTTC	TRBV5-1	NA	many	TRBJ2-4
CASSFPRREQYF	TGTGCCAGCAGTTTCCCGCGTCGCGAGCAGTACTTC	TRBV28	NA	few	TRBJ2-7
CATSVTGRDGYTF	TGTGCCACCAGCGTAACGGGAAGGGATGGCTACACCTTC	TRBV15	NA	NA	TRBJ1-2
CASSQFQGISETQYF	TGTGCCAGCAGCCAATTCCAGGGGATAAGCGAGACCCAGTACTTC	TRBV14	NA	NA	TRBJ2-5
CASSQEGQRFSGEQYF	TGTGCCAGCAGCCAAGAAGGACAAAGATTCAGTGGCGAGCAGTACTTC	TRBV4-2	NA	many	TRBJ2-7
CSGSRFHEQFF	TGCAGCGGGTCAAGGTTCCATGAGCAGTTCTTC	TRBV29-1	NA	NA	TRBJ2-1
CASSSGQSSYNEQFF	TGTGCCAGCAGCTCGGGACAGAGCTCCTACAATGAGCAGTTCTTC	TRBV6-6	TRBD1	many	TRBJ2-1
CATSDYRQGYGYTF	TGTGCCACCAGTGATTATCGGCAGGGGTATGGCTACACCTTC	TRBV24-1	NA	few	TRBJ1-2
CASSPHRATGELFF	TGTGCCAGCAGCCCTCACAGGGCCACCGGGGAGCTGTTTTTT	TRBV14	NA	few	TRBJ2-2
CASSSRDPLHF	TGTGCCAGCAGTTCCAGGGACCCCCTCCACTTT	TRBV28	NA	few	TRBJ1-6
CASSQSEGRFYNEQFF	TGTGCCAGCAGCCAATCCGAGGGGCGATTCTACAATGAGCAGTTCTTC	TRBV14	NA	few	TRBJ2-1